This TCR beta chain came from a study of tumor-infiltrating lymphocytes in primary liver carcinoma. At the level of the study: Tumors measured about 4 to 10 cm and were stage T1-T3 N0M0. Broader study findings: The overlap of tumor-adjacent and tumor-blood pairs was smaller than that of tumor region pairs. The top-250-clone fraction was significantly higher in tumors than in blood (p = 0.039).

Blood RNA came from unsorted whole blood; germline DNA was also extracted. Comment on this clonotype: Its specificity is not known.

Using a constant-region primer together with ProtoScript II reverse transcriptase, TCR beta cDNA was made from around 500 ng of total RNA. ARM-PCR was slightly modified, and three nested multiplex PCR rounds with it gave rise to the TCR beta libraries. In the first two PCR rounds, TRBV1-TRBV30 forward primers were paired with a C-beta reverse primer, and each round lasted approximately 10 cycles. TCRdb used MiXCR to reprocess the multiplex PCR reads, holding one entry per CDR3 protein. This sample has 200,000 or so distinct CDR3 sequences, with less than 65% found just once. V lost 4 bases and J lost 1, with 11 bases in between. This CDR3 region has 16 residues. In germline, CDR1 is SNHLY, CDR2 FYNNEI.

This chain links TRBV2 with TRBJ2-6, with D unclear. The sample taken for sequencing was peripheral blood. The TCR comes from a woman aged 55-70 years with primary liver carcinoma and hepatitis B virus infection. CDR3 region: CASSVGYLSGANVLTF. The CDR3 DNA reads TGTGCCAGCAGTGTCGGATATTTGTCTGGGGCCAACGTCCTGACTTTC.